Sequencing of this T cell receptor beta chain was carried out in a study of radiotherapy plus CTLA-4 blockade in lung cancer. About the research overall: An objective response was seen in 18% of patients, and disease control in just over 30%. The study, taken as a whole, reports: Dynamics of early blood T cell clones, together with interferon-beta, were reportedly the best predictors of response. Expansion of tumor-derived TCR clones was observed in blood after radiotherapy plus ipilimumab.

The method was immunoSEQ multiplex PCR; TCRdb's version includes in-frame clones alone and lacks a portion of them. Of under 65,000 clones in the sample, about 76% were seen once. This clone came up once. What it recognizes is unknown. Each patient with chemo-refractory metastatic non-small-cell lung cancer was treated with focal radiation plus CTLA-4 blockade using ipilimumab. The CDR3 loop spans 16 amino acids. Trimming stripped 0 bases from V and 2 bases from J, with 13 bases between. Germline V gene lookup returns CDR1 SGHRS and CDR2 YFSETQ. The source is a human donor with non-small cell lung cancer who had a complete response to radiotherapy plus ipilimumab. The input for sequencing was peripheral blood, taken from a patient treated with radiotherapy plus ipilimumab. The chain employs TRBV5-1 and TRBJ2-3; D perhaps matches TRBD1 (5 bases). As DNA, the CDR3 is TGCGCCAGCAGCTTGGTAGGGGAACCTTTCACAGATACGCAGTATTTT. It encodes CASSLVGEPFTDTQYF. Complete variable domain (other parts from reference TRBV5-1 and TRBJ2-3): KAGVTQTPRYLIKTRGQQVTLSCSPISGHRSVSWYQQTPGQGLQFLFEYFSETQRNKGNFPGRFSGRQFSNSRSEMNVSTLELGDSALYLCASSLVGEPFTDTQYFGPGTRLTVL.